Listed here are 21 T cell receptor beta chains from one sample, sequenced in a study of T-cell reconstitution after alpha-beta-depleted transplantation in children. TCRbeta library construction was performed incorporating unique molecular identifiers. TCRdb analysed the PCR reads with MiXCR anew, one entry per CDR3 protein. This table has about 370,000 distinct CDR3 sequences, roughly 20% appearing once. The specimen comprised PBMCs from the stem cell graft donor, sampled from the stem cell graft. Receptors were obtained from a human donor who donated a stem cell graft to a child with acute myeloid leukemia.

The genes are TRBV27 and TRBJ2-1; no reliable D call. Trimming left V 6 bases short and J 6 bases short, with 9 bases between. Germline V gene sequence: CDR1 MNHEY, CDR2 SMNVEV (reference sequence). The CDR3 runs to 12 residues. CDR3 region: CASRLGSNEQFF. CDR3 bases: TGTGCCAGCAGGCTAGGGTCCAATGAGCAGTTCTTC.

This clonotype came up many times. The CDR3 reads CSVGLAGNGGEQYF. In DNA form, the CDR3 reads TGCAGCGTCGGACTAGCGGGCAACGGTGGGGAGCAGTACTTC. The chain recombines TRBV29-1 with TRBJ2-7; 11 nucleotides agree with TRBD2. Per germline, CDR1 SQVTM and CDR2 ANQGSEA. J gave up 7 bases and V 6 bases, and 11 bases lay outside the gene matches. The CDR3 runs 14 residues.

Only a few counts were recorded for this clonotype. J is TRBJ2-2 and V is TRBV5-1; D is unresolved. The germline V gene has CDR1 SGHRS and CDR2 YFSETQ. V was cut by 1 base and J by 4 bases, with 5 bases left in between. The CDR3 is 13 residues long. The CDR3 DNA follows: TGCGCCAGCAGCTTGTATGGCACCGGGGAGCTGTTTTTT. This sequence encodes CASSLYGTGELFF.

The chain recombines TRBV5-1 with TRBJ2-1, with 8 bases lining up with TRBD2. Germline V gives CDR1 SGHRS, CDR2 YFSETQ. The CDR3 sequence is 14 residues long. The V gene end was trimmed by 10 bases and the J gene end by 6 bases; junction bases not matched to a gene: 12. The CDR3 region is CASQAGVPSNEQFF. Written as DNA, the CDR3 is TGCGCCTCACAAGCGGGAGTCCCTTCCAATGAGCAGTTCTTC. Based on the CDR3 plus reference TRBV5-1 and TRBJ2-1, the full variable domain is KAGVTQTPRYLIKTRGQQVTLSCSPISGHRSVSWYQQTPGQGLQFLFEYFSETQRNKGNFPGRFSGRQFSNSRSEMNVSTLELGDSALYLCASQAGVPSNEQFFGPGTRLTVL.

At least ten counts were recorded for this clonotype. The J gene is TRBJ2-3, the V gene TRBV29-1; the D is unclear. Trimming pared 4 bases from V and 6 bases from J, leaving 17 bases between. The CDR3 loop spans 14 amino acids. Germline CDR1 reads SQVTM; CDR2 reads ANQGSEA. CDR3: CSVVPSLGPDTQYF. The DNA for the CDR3 is TGCAGCGTTGTCCCCTCTTTGGGTCCTGATACGCAGTATTTT.

This clonotype was counted a few times. J is TRBJ2-5 and V is TRBV7-2; possibly TRBD2 for D (7 bases). The CDR3 is 14 amino acids. V lost 1 base and J 9 bases, leaving 15 bases between the germline ends. The germline V gene encodes CDR1 SGHTA and CDR2 FQGNSA. For the CDR3, the DNA is TGTGCCAGCAGCTTAGTTGGGGGGGGCGATTCCCAGTACTTC. Its translation is CASSLVGGGDSQYF.

The chain combines TRBV3-1 with TRBJ2-5; D perhaps matches TRBD2 (6 bases). The CDR3 runs to 14 residues. With 6 bases removed from V and 1 base from J, the gap between germline ends came to 12 bases. Germline CDR1 LGHDT, CDR2 YNNKEL (reference sequence). The CDR3 loop reads CASSGPGLQETQYF. The CDR3 DNA is TGTGCCAGCAGTGGACCGGGACTCCAAGAGACCCAGTACTTC.

This clonotype has at least ten counts. The chain uses TRBV6-4 and TRBJ2-1; D ambiguous. V lost 5 bases and J lost 1, with 6 bases in between. This CDR3 is built from 13 residues. Germline CDR1 reads MRHNA; CDR2 reads SNTAGT. CDR3 DNA: TGTGCCAGCAGTATGACGTCCTACAATGAGCAGTTCTTC. As protein: CASSMTSYNEQFF.

This clonotype was found many times. The chain has TRBV12-3 or TRBV12-4 and TRBJ2-7; the D gene is possibly TRBD1 (5 bases). Trimming cost V 7 bases and J 0 bases, with 13 bases left between them. This CDR3 is 14 amino acids long. CDR3 bases: TGTGCCAGCAATTTCGGACATAGCTCCTACGAGCAGTACTTC. Translating gives CASNFGHSSYEQYF.

This clonotype was counted ten times or more. This sequence joins TRBV29-1 and TRBJ2-1; D is undetermined. Trimming left V 3 bases short and J 2 bases short, with 2 bases between. The germline gives CDR1 SQVTM, CDR2 ANQGSEA. The CDR3 totals 11 residues. CDR3 DNA sequence: TGCAGCGTTGAGACCTACAATGAGCAGTTCTTC. Its translation: CSVETYNEQFF.

The V gene is TRBV20-1, the J gene TRBJ2-3, with 9 bases fitting TRBD2. V dropped 3 bases and J dropped 3; count of bases not matched to a gene: 4. The germline V gene encodes CDR1 DFQATT and CDR2 SNEGSKA (reference sequence). The CDR3 extends over 14 amino acids. In nucleotides, the CDR3 is TGCAGTGCTAGTGAGGGACTAGCTACAGATACGCAGTATTTT. Residues: CSASEGLATDTQYF.

This clonotype was picked up a small number of times. V and J are TRBV12-3 or TRBV12-4 and TRBJ2-1; D is undetermined. The CDR3 sequence is 14 residues long. The V end lost 6 bases, the J end lost 0 bases, and 9 bases lay between the germline ends. The DNA for the CDR3 is TGTGCCAGCAGGTCGATTAGCTCCTACAATGAGCAGTTCTTC. Translating it yields CASRSISSYNEQFF.

The rearrangement joins TRBV12-3 or TRBV12-4 to TRBJ2-1; no reliable D call. The CDR3 spans 14 residues. The germline V and J ends were trimmed by 8 bases and 1 base, with 12 bases remaining between them. As DNA, the CDR3 is TGTGCCAGCCTTCTGGCGGAGTCCTACAATGAGCAGTTCTTC. As protein: CASLLAESYNEQFF.

This clonotype was observed at least ten times. The chain carries TRBV29-1 and TRBJ2-7, with a weak D call TRBD1 (5 bases). Germline lookup yields CDR1 SQVTM and CDR2 ANQGSEA. CDR3 length equals 13 residues. V lost 4 bases, J lost 1 base, and 11 bases lay in between. CDR3 in DNA: TGCAGCGTTGGAGACAGTTTTTCCTACGAGCAGTACTTC. Its translation: CSVGDSFSYEQYF.

This sequence joins TRBV20-1 and TRBJ2-1; D not resolved. Germline V gene sequence: CDR1 DFQATT, CDR2 SNEGSKA (reference sequence). The CDR3 sequence is 12 residues long. V was trimmed by 1 base and J by 10 bases, leaving 11 bases between them. The CDR3 DNA is TGCAGTGCTAGAGGACACGACCTAGAGCAGTTCTTC. Amino acid sequence: CSARGHDLEQFF.

The chain employs TRBV27 and TRBJ2-1; weak D call: TRBD2 (6 bases). Trimming took off 2 bases at V and 7 bases at J, with 9 bases between the two ends. The CDR3 is made up of 13 amino acids. Germline CDR1 is MNHEY and CDR2 is SMNVEV (reference sequence). The CDR3 DNA is TGTGCCAGCAGTTTAACTAGCCGGAATGAGCAGTTCTTC. It specifies CASSLTSRNEQFF.

About this clonotype: This may arise from a read error, as a much more abundant clone is one base away. V and J are TRBV7-9 and TRBJ1-1; 7 bases are a match to TRBD1. The CDR3 loop spans 12 amino acids. The germline V gene encodes CDR1 SEHNR and CDR2 FQNEAQ (reference sequence). With 8 bases clipped from V and 5 bases from J, the junction kept 5 bases outside the gene matches. CDR3 nucleotides: TGTGCCAGCTCAGGGGGAAGAACTGAAGCTTTCTTT. Residues: CASSGGRTEAFF.

This clonotype was observed a handful of times. The rearrangement links TRBV12-3 or TRBV12-4 to TRBJ2-1; D ambiguous. Trimming took 3 bases from V and 0 from J, leaving 12 bases between them. The CDR3 runs to 16 residues. DNA for the CDR3: TGTGCCAGCAGTTTTGGGATTTCGAACTCCTACAATGAGCAGTTCTTC. Amino acids: CASSFGISNSYNEQFF.

V gene TRBV6-1 combines with J gene TRBJ1-1; 7 nucleotides align to TRBD1. CDR3 length: 13 amino acids. The germline V gene encodes CDR1 MNHNS and CDR2 SASEGT. The V gene end was trimmed by 6 bases and the J gene end by 4 bases; junction bases not matched to a gene: 5. The CDR3, as DNA: TGTGCCAGCAGGGCAGGGGGAGGCACTGAAGCTTTCTTT. Translating it yields CASRAGGGTEAFF.

This clonotype was seen at least ten times. The chain employs TRBV24-1 and TRBJ2-7, with no clear D. The CDR3 length is 11 residues. V lost 2 bases and J 4 bases, leaving 2 bases between the germline ends. CDR1 and CDR2 from the germline V gene are KGHDR and SFDVKD. CDR3 coding DNA: TGTGCCACCAGTGATTCGTACGAGCAGTACTTC. Encoded protein: CATSDSYEQYF.

This clonotype was recorded a few times. The chain is built from TRBV12-3 or TRBV12-4 and TRBJ2-1, with no clear D. The CDR3 is 15 amino acids. Trimming took off 1 base at V and 2 bases at J, with 9 bases between the two ends. CDR3 nucleotides: TGTGCCAGCAGTTTAGACTGGATTACCTACAATGAGCAGTTCTTC. The encoded protein is CASSLDWITYNEQFF.